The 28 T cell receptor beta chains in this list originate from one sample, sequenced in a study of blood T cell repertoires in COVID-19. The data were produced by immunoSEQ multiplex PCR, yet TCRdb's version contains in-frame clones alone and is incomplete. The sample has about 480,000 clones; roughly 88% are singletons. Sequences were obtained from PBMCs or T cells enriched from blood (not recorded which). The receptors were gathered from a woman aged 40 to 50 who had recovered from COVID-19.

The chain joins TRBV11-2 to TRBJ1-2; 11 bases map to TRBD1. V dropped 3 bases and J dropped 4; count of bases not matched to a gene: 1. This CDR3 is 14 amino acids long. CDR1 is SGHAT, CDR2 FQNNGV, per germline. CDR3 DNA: TGTGCCAGCAGCTTTGGGACAGGGGGCTATGGCTACACCTTC. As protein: CASSFGTGGYGYTF.

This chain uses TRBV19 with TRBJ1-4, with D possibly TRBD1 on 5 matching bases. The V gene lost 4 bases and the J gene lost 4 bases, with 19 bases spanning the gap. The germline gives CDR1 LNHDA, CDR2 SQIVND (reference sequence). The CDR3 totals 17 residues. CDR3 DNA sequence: TGTGCCAGTAGTAAAGGGCCGGGGGGAAAATATAATGAAAAACTGTTTTTT. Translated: CASSKGPGGKYNEKLFF.

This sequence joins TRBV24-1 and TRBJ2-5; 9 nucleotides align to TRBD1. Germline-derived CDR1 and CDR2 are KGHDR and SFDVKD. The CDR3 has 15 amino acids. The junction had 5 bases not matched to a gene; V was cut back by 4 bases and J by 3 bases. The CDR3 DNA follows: TGTGCCACCAGTGACCCGAGGACAGGGGAAGAGACCCAGTACTTC. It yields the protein CATSDPRTGEETQYF.

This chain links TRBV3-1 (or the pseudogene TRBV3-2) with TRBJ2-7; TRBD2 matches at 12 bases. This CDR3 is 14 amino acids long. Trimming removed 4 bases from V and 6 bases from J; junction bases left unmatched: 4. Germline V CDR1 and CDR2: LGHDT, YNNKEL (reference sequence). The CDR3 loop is CASSRTSGNLEQYF. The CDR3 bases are TGTGCCAGCAGCCGGACTAGCGGGAATCTCGAGCAGTACTTC.

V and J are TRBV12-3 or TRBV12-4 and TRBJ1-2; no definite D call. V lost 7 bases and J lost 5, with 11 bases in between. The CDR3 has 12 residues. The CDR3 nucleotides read TGTGCCAGCAACAAGGGAGCTTATGGCTACACCTTC. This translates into CASNKGAYGYTF.

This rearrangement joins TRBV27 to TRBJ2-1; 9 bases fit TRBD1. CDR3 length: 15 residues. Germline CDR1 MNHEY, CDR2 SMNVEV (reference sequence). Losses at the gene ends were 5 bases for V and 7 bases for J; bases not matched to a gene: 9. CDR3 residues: CASSPGTGSQNEQFF. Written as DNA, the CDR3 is TGTGCCAGCAGTCCGGGGACAGGGTCTCAGAATGAGCAGTTCTTC.

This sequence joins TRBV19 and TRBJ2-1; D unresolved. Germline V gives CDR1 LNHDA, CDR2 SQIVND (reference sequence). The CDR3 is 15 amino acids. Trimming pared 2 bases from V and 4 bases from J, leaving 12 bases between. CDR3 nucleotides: TGTGCCAGTAGTATAATCCCTCCTGCGTACAATGAGCAGTTCTTC. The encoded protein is CASSIIPPAYNEQFF. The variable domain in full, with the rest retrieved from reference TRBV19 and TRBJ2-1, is DGGITQSPKYLFRKEGQNVTLSCEQNLNHDAMYWYRQDPGQGLRLIYYSQIVNDFQKGDIAEGYSVSREKKESFPLTVTSAQKNPTAFYLCASSIIPPAYNEQFFGPGTRLTVL.

CDR3 in DNA: TGTGCCACCTCTCCCAGGGGGGACGGATTCAATCAGCCCCAGCATTTT. Protein product: CATSPRGDGFNQPQHF. This chain connects TRBV19 to TRBJ1-5, with 7 bases identical to TRBD1. The CDR3 is 16 residues long. The J segment lost 3 bases and the V segment lost 10 bases, leaving 15 bases of the junction unmatched. CDR1 and CDR2 (germline): LNHDA, SQIVND (reference sequence).

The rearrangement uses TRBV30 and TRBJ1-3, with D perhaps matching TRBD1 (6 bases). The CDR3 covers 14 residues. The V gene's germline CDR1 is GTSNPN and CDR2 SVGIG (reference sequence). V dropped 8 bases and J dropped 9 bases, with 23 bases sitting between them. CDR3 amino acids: CAGAPTGYFGTIYF. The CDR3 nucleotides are TGTGCCGGGGCCCCGACAGGTTACTTCGGCACCATATATTTT. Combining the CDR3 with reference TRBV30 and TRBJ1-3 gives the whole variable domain SQTIHQWPATLVQPVGSPLSLECTVEGTSNPNLYWYRQAAGRGLQLLFYSVGIGQISSEVPQNLSASRPQDRQFILSSKKLLLSDSGFYLCAGAPTGYFGTIYFGEGSWLTVV.

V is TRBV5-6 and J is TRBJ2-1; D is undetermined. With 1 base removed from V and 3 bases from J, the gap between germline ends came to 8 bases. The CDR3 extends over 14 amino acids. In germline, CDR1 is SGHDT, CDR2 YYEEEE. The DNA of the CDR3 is TGTGCCAGCAGCTTGAATAGTTTCTACAATGAGCAGTTCTTC. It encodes CASSLNSFYNEQFF.

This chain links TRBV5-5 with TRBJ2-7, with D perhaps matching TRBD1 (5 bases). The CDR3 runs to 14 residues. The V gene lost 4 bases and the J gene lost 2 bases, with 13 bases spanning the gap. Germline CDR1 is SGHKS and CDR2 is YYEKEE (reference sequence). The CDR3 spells CASSRRTDTYEQYF. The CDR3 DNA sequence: TGTGCCAGCAGCCGTCGGACGGACACCTACGAGCAGTACTTC.

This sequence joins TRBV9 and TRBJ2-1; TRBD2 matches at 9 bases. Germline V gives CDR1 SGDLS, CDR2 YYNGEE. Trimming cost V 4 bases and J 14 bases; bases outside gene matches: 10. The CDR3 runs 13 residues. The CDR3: CASSPAGRTSEFF. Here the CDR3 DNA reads TGTGCCAGCAGCCCCGCCGGCCGGACTAGCGAGTTCTTC.

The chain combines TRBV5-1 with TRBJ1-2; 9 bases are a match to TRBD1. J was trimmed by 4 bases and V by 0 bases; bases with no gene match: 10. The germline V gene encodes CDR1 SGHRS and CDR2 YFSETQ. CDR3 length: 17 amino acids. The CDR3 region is CASSLEARQGDLYGYTF. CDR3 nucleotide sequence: TGCGCCAGCAGCTTGGAGGCGCGACAGGGGGACCTCTATGGCTACACCTTC.

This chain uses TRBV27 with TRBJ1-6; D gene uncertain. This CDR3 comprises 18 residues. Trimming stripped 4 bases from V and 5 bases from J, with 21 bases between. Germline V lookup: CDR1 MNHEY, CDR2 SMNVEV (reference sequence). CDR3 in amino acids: CASSSTMAGSENNSPLHF. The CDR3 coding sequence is TGTGCCAGCAGTTCCACCATGGCGGGGTCGGAAAATAATTCACCCCTCCACTTT.

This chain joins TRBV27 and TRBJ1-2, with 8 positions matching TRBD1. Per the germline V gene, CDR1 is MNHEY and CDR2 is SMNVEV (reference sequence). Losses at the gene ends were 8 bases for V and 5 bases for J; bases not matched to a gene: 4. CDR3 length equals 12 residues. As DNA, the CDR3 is TGTGCCAGCCGACAGGGGAAGTATGGCTACACCTTC. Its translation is CASRQGKYGYTF.

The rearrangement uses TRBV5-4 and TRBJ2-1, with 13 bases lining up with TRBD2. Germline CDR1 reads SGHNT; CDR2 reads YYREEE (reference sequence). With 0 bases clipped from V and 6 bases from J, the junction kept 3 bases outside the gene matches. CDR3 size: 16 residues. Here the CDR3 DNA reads TGTGCCAGCAGCTTGGGGCGGACTAGCGGGAGCAATGAGCAGTTCTTC. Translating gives CASSLGRTSGSNEQFF.

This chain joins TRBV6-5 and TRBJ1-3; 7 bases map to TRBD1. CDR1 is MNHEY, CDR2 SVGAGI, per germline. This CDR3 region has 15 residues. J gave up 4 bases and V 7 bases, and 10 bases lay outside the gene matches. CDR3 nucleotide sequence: TGTGCCAGCAAACCAACAGGGGTACGAGGAAACACCATATATTTT. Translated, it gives CASKPTGVRGNTIYF.

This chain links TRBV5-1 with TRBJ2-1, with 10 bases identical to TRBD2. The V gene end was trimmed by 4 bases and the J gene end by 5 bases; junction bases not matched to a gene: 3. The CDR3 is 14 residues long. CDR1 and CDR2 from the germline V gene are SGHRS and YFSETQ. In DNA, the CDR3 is TGCGCCAGCAGCCGGACTAGCGGCAACAATGAGCAGTTCTTC. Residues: CASSRTSGNNEQFF.

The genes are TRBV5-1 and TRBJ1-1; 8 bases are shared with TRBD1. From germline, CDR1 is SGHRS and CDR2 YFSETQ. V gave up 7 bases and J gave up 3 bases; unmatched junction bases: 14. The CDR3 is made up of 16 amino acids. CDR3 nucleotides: TGCGCCAGCCGTCTCTTGACAGGGGAAACGGACACTGAAGCTTTCTTT. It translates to CASRLLTGETDTEAFF. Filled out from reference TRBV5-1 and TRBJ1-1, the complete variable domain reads KAGVTQTPRYLIKTRGQQVTLSCSPISGHRSVSWYQQTPGQGLQFLFEYFSETQRNKGNFPGRFSGRQFSNSRSEMNVSTLELGDSALYLCASRLLTGETDTEAFFGQGTRLTVV.

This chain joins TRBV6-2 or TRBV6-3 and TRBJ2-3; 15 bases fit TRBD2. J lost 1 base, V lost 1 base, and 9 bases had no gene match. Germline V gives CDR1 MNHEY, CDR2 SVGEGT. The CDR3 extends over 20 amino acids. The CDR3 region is CASSYFGLAGGPGGTDTQYF. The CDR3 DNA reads TGTGCCAGCAGTTACTTTGGACTAGCGGGAGGGCCTGGTGGCACAGATACGCAGTATTTT.

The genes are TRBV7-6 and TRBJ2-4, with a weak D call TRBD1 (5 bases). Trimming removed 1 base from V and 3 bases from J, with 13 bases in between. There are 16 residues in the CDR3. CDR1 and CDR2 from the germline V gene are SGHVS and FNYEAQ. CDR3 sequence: CASSLEPRDVKNIQYF. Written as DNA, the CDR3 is TGTGCCAGCAGCTTAGAACCCAGGGATGTCAAAAACATTCAGTACTTC.

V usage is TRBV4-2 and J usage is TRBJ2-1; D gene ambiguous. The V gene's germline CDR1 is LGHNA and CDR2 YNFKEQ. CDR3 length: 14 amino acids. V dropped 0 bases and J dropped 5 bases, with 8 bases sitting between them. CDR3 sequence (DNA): TGTGCCAGCAGCCAAGATGGGCAGCACAATGAGCAGTTCTTC. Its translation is CASSQDGQHNEQFF.

Here the CDR3 DNA reads TGTGCCAGCAGCCAAGGACTGTCGAACACTGAAGCTTTCTTT. This codes for CASSQGLSNTEAFF. The chain employs TRBV3-1 (or the pseudogene TRBV3-2) and TRBJ1-1; D gene uncertain. In germline, CDR1 is LGHDT, CDR2 YNNKEL (reference sequence). CDR3 size: 14 residues. Trimming cost V 1 base and J 1 base, with 7 bases left between them.

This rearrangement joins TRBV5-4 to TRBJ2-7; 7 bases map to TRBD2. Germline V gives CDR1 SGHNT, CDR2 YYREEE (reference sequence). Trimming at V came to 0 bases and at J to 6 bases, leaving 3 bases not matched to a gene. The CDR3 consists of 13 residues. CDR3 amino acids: CASSLVTSAEQYF. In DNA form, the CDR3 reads TGTGCCAGCAGCTTGGTTACTAGCGCCGAGCAGTACTTC.

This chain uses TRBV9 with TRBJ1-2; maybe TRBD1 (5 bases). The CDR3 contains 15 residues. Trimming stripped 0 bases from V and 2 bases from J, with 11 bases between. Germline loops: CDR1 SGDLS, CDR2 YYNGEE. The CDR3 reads CASSVEGAPNYGYTF. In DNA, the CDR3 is TGTGCCAGCAGCGTAGAAGGGGCGCCCAACTATGGCTACACCTTC.

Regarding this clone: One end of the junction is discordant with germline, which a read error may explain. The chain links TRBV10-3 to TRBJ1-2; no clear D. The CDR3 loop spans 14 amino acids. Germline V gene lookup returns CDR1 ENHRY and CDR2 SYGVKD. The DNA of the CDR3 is TGTGCCATCAGTGAGTCGAGGGTCGGGAGTCGGATTTGCTTC. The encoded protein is CAISESRVGSRICF.

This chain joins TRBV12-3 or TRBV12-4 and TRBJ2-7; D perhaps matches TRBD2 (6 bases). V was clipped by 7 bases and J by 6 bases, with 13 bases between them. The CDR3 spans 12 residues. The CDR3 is CASTPYGGEQYF. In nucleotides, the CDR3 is TGTGCCAGCACCCCGTACGGGGGCGAGCAGTACTTC.

CDR3 protein: CASSLVGDIGELFF. The CDR3 coding sequence is TGTGCCAGCAGCTTGGTGGGGGACATCGGGGAGCTGTTTTTT. The chain carries TRBV5-4 and TRBJ2-2; TRBD1 might be the D (6 bases). CDR3 length: 14 residues. V was cut by 0 bases and J by 7 bases, with 10 bases left in between. Germline CDR1 reads SGHNT; CDR2 reads YYREEE (reference sequence).